The clone carrying this T cell receptor beta chain was seen repeatedly, ten times or more. Its antigen is currently unknown. This record belongs to a study of early T cells in non-severe SARS-CoV-2 infection. Study as a whole: Chains stayed unpaired after sequencing of bulk RNA from unsorted whole blood.

Study-wide points: Private and CD4 specificities were missed by VDJdb matching, skewed to anti-spike CD8.

Attached unique molecular identifiers marked individual cDNA molecules. MiXCR, run by TCRdb on the 5' RACE reads, gives a single entry per CDR3 protein. Of tens of thousands of distinct CDR3 sequences in the sample, around 8.6% are singletons; the top ten hold under 4.5%. The CDR3 loop spans 18 amino acids. Germline V gene sequence: CDR1 LGHNA, CDR2 YNFKEQ. V lost 2 bases and J lost 7; bases outside the gene matches: 19. The chain joins TRBV4-2 to TRBJ2-7, with 8 bases aligning to TRBD2. This receptor was taken from an adult who was a healthcare worker with PCR-confirmed SARS-CoV-2 infection or an uninfected control (not recorded which). Sequencing was performed on whole blood, taken at baseline. DNA of the CDR3: TGTGCCAGCAGCCAACCGGCGGGCGGGAGGACCCCTATCCGGGAGCAGTACTTC. It encodes CASSQPAGGRTPIREQYF.